The clone carrying this T cell receptor (beta chain) was counted between two and nine times. The data were taken from a study of blood T cell repertoires in COVID-19. For the study at large: Collection of acute and convalescent COVID-19 samples took place in the United States, Italy and Spain.

In the original workflow: Estimation of nucleated cell counts relied on the amplification of reference gene primers. Only in-frame clones appear in the TCRdb table, and some are missing; sequencing was by immunoSEQ multiplex PCR. The V and J calls and clone size are taken from that table; D and trimming were inferred from the DNA. The sample carries some 300,000 clones, roughly 87% recorded once. The CDR3 covers 14 residues. J was trimmed by 7 bases and V by 0 bases; bases with no gene match: 4. CDR1 is LGHNA and CDR2 is YSLEER in the germline V gene. Input material: peripheral blood. The TCR comes from a man aged 18 to 30 with active or convalescent COVID-19. The chain is built from TRBV4-3 and TRBJ1-2, with 8 nucleotides matching TRBD1. The CDR3 reads CASSQDPGGGGYTF. CDR3 coding DNA: TGCGCCAGCAGCCAAGATCCAGGGGGCGGTGGCTACACCTTC.